This T cell receptor (beta chain) originates from a study of CD8+CD57+ T cells in acquired aplastic anemia. As for the study in general: Sorted CD4+ plus CD8+ cells gave DNA averaging roughly 3 ug.

Using genomic DNA as the template, TCR beta VDJ and CDR3 profiling was carried out. TCRdb itself ran the reads through MiXCR, one entry per CDR3 protein. The sample includes about 150,000 distinct CDR3 sequences, roughly 54% of them seen just once. The V gene's germline CDR1 is ENHRY and CDR2 SYGVKD. The V gene lost 7 bases and the J gene lost 2 bases, with 11 bases spanning the gap. The CDR3 consists of 13 residues. Overall study results and limits: In CD8+ cells, Simpson's diversity showed no significant difference between patients and controls. The number of CD8+ CDR3 sequences shared by patients and controls was twenty-nine.

This clonotype was seen a few times. What it recognizes is unknown. Selection for sequencing was limited to patients who had shown CD8+CD57+ cell expansion by flow cytometry. Patients had undergone no therapy by the time their blood was sampled. The sample consisted of sorted CD4+, CD8+, or CD8+CD57+ T cells (not recorded which) from PBMCs. The chain carries TRBV10-3 and TRBJ1-2, with D possibly being TRBD1 (5 bases). This clonotype was sampled from a human donor with aplastic anemia. CDR3 region: CAITGNVNYGYTF. The CDR3 nucleotides read TGTGCCATCACAGGGAACGTCAACTATGGCTACACCTTC.